This paragraph reports one T cell receptor (beta chain). The data are from a study of blood T cell repertoires in COVID-19. For the study at large: Sample material is recorded as cDNA or gDNA derived from T cells, B-cell-depleted T cells, or PBMCs.

Original handling: Estimated nucleated cell counts came from reference gene primer amplification. Generated by immunoSEQ multiplex PCR, the TCRdb table keeps only in-frame clones and is missing some. The V and J calls and the clone size are those of that table, but D and trimming were determined from the DNA. Of under 300,000 clones listed, 86% are singletons. Seattle cases were enrolled at active infection and followed longitudinally. Germline lookup yields CDR1 SGHAT and CDR2 FQNNGV. There are 17 residues in the CDR3. The germline V and J ends were trimmed by 2 bases and 1 base, with 16 bases remaining between them.

Sequenced: peripheral blood. The V gene is TRBV11-2, the J gene TRBJ2-3; D call uncertain. This TCR came from a woman in her twenties or thirties with COVID-19, enrolled during active disease. The CDR3 reads CASSLRPLLGGTDTQYF. The CDR3, as DNA: TGTGCCAGCAGCTTACGTCCCCTGCTAGGAGGCACAGATACGCAGTATTTT.